The 18 T cell receptor beta chains below all came from one sample that was sequenced in a study of cytomegalovirus exposure and HLA in healthy donors. Some clones are missing from TCRdb's copy, which holds only in-frame ones; the method was immunoSEQ multiplex PCR. The repertoire holds some 90,000 clones, about 96% seen once, with 0.78% in the top ten. Material for sequencing was PBMCs. All receptors derive from a man in his late teens or twenties in good health and CMV-seronegative.

This chain links TRBV7-8 with TRBJ2-5; D may be TRBD2 (6 bases). Trimming cost V 0 bases and J 2 bases, with 19 bases left between them. CDR1 and CDR2 (germline): SGHVS, FQNEAQ. The CDR3 runs to 18 residues. The CDR3: CASSLALFRIGGQETQYF. CDR3 DNA sequence: TGTGCCAGCAGCTTAGCGTTATTCCGGATTGGAGGGCAAGAGACCCAGTACTTC.

The chain recombines TRBV7-6 with TRBJ2-1; 13 bases map to TRBD2. Germline trimming cut 5 bases from V and 8 bases from J; bases unmatched to any gene: 15. The CDR3 is 18 residues long. In germline, CDR1 is SGHVS, CDR2 FNYEAQ. The CDR3: CASSGDKYGTSGRDEQFF. The DNA of the CDR3 is TGTGCCAGCAGCGGAGACAAATACGGAACTAGCGGGAGGGATGAGCAGTTCTTC.

This rearrangement joins TRBV19 to TRBJ2-2; 8 bases agree with TRBD1. The ends lost 5 bases at V and 1 base at J; junction bases unmatched: 0. The CDR3 covers 14 residues. Germline-derived CDR1 and CDR2 are LNHDA and SQIVND (reference sequence). CDR3 bases: TGTGCCAGTAGTGGGACAGGGAACACCGGGGAGCTGTTTTTT. Translation: CASSGTGNTGELFF.

This clone is a singleton in its sample. The chain joins TRBV29-1 to TRBJ1-3; 7 bases are a match to TRBD1. Germline values: CDR1 SQVTM, CDR2 ANQGSEA. J gave up 0 bases and V 5 bases, and 31 bases lay outside the gene matches. CDR3 length equals 23 residues. CDR3 amino acids: CSVRIRTGLSPDLPLGSGNTIYF. The CDR3 DNA reads TGCAGCGTTCGTATACGGACAGGACTAAGCCCAGATTTACCTCTAGGCTCTGGAAACACCATATATTTT.

The chain recombines TRBV4-3 with TRBJ2-1; D is possibly TRBD2 (6 bases). Looked up from germline, CDR1 is LGHNA and CDR2 is YSLEER. The CDR3 contains 18 residues. Trimming took 0 bases from V and 5 from J, leaving 20 bases between them. DNA of the CDR3: TGCGCCAGCAGCCAAGATAGAGCGGGCCCCAGAACAGACAATGAGCAGTTCTTC. Translation gives CASSQDRAGPRTDNEQFF.

The chain couples TRBV27 to TRBJ2-7; D is undetermined. V was trimmed by 8 bases and J by 7 bases, leaving 12 bases between them. The CDR3 is made up of 11 amino acids. From germline, CDR1 is MNHEY and CDR2 SMNVEV (reference sequence). The CDR3 region has the DNA TGTGCCAGCGGAGCCCCGGGTGAGCAGTACTTC. Protein sequence: CASGAPGEQYF.

The chain employs TRBV11-2 and TRBJ1-2, with TRBD1 as a possible D gene (6 bases). The V gene lost 1 base and the J gene lost 8 bases, with 17 bases spanning the gap. The germline V gene encodes CDR1 SGHAT and CDR2 FQNNGV. The CDR3 has 15 residues. In nucleotides, the CDR3 is TGTGCCAGCAGCTTAGGTCCCGCGGGGGCAAGAGGCTACACCTTC. This gives the protein CASSLGPAGARGYTF.

This clone was counted once. This chain joins TRBV7-9 and TRBJ1-1; the match to TRBD1 covers 8 bases. V trimming: 4 bases; J trimming: 4 bases; junction bases outside the gene matches: 5. Germline V gene lookup returns CDR1 SEHNR and CDR2 FQNEAQ (reference sequence). This CDR3 contains 14 residues. The CDR3 here is CASSSTGGSTEAFF. In DNA form, the CDR3 reads TGTGCCAGCAGCTCAACAGGGGGTAGCACTGAAGCTTTCTTT.

The chain links TRBV30 to TRBJ1-4; D is possibly TRBD1 (5 bases). V was shortened by 0 bases and J by 1 base, with 21 bases between the two germline ends. Germline-derived CDR1 and CDR2 are GTSNPN and SVGIG (reference sequence). The CDR3 length is 19 residues. This chain's CDR3 is CAWSVPITGRLKTNEKLFF. The CDR3 DNA follows: TGTGCCTGGAGTGTACCCATCACAGGTCGCCTAAAAACTAATGAAAAACTGTTTTTT.

The DNA of the CDR3 is TGTGCCAGCAGTTCACAGGGGTTGGACTATGGCTACACCTTC. Protein: CASSSQGLDYGYTF. The chain combines TRBV28 with TRBJ1-2; 7 bases map to TRBD1. V dropped 4 bases and J dropped 3; count of bases not matched to a gene: 5. CDR1 is MDHEN, CDR2 SYDVKM, per germline. The CDR3 sequence is 14 residues long.

This chain joins TRBV6-5 and TRBJ1-2; no firm D call. Trimming took 4 bases from V and 1 from J, leaving 13 bases between them. This CDR3 contains 15 residues. Germline loops: CDR1 MNHEY, CDR2 SVGAGI. CDR3 in amino acids: CASSSQGGDNYGYTF. The CDR3 coding sequence is TGTGCCAGCAGTTCCCAAGGCGGGGATAACTATGGCTACACCTTC.

The genes are TRBV6-5 and TRBJ1-1, with 9 bases that match TRBD1. This CDR3 is 15 amino acids long. Trimming took 7 bases from V and 6 from J; bases not matched to a gene: 12. Germline V gene sequence: CDR1 MNHEY, CDR2 SVGAGI. The CDR3, as DNA: TGTGCCAGCATCCGGACAGGGGTGTTATTCTCTGAAGCTTTCTTT. It yields the protein CASIRTGVLFSEAFF.

The chain uses TRBV27 and TRBJ2-1; D is uncertain. The CDR3 has 12 residues. CDR1 and CDR2 from the germline V gene are MNHEY and SMNVEV (reference sequence). Trimming took 0 bases from V and 9 from J, leaving 6 bases between them. The CDR3 spells CASSLSGREQFF. CDR3 DNA: TGTGCCAGCAGTTTATCGGGCCGTGAGCAGTTCTTC.

In its sample, this clone was seen once. The rearrangement joins TRBV28 to TRBJ1-5; D is undetermined. Germline-derived CDR1 and CDR2 are MDHEN and SYDVKM. Trimming took off 8 bases at V and 3 bases at J, with 14 bases between the two ends. This CDR3 is 14 amino acids long. As DNA, the CDR3 is TGTGCCAGCCTCCTAAGCATTGACAATCAGCCCCAGCATTTT. Amino acids: CASLLSIDNQPQHF.

The chain recombines TRBV9 with TRBJ2-1, with unresolved D. V lost 4 bases and J lost 5, with 4 bases in between. Germline CDR1 reads SGDLS; CDR2 reads YYNGEE. The CDR3 loop spans 11 amino acids. In DNA form, the CDR3 reads TGTGCCAGCAGCCTAAACAATGAGCAGTTCTTC. It codes for CASSLNNEQFF.

The chain links TRBV19 to TRBJ2-1; TRBD2 matches 13 bases. Germline values: CDR1 LNHDA, CDR2 SQIVND (reference sequence). V was pared by 5 bases and J by 4 bases, with 11 bases of the junction left unmatched. The CDR3 has 18 amino acids. The CDR3 sequence is CASSPRPGLAGIYNEQFF. The CDR3 DNA sequence: TGTGCCAGTAGTCCGCGTCCGGGACTAGCGGGGATATACAATGAGCAGTTCTTC. The whole variable domain, remainder taken from reference TRBV19 and TRBJ2-1, is DGGITQSPKYLFRKEGQNVTLSCEQNLNHDAMYWYRQDPGQGLRLIYYSQIVNDFQKGDIAEGYSVSREKKESFPLTVTSAQKNPTAFYLCASSPRPGLAGIYNEQFFGPGTRLTVL.

This clone came up once. The chain uses TRBV7-2 and TRBJ2-4; TRBD2 is a possible D gene (7 bases). This CDR3 has 16 amino acids. Germline lookup yields CDR1 SGHTA and CDR2 FQGNSA. Trimming took 6 bases from V and 1 from J, leaving 16 bases between them. CDR3 protein: CASSGGAGEAKNIQYF. CDR3 DNA: TGTGCCAGCAGTGGGGGGGCGGGAGAGGCCAAAAACATTCAGTACTTC.

This rearrangement joins TRBV9 to TRBJ2-1; 7 nucleotides agree with TRBD2. There are 15 residues in the CDR3. J was trimmed by 7 bases and V by 0 bases; bases with no gene match: 7. In germline, CDR1 is SGDLS, CDR2 YYNGEE. The CDR3 DNA reads as TGTGCCAGCAGCGTAGTGGCGGGAGCAGGGAATGAGCAGTTCTTC. This translates into CASSVVAGAGNEQFF.